These 24 T cell receptor beta chains originate from one sample sequenced in a study of prognosis after radiotherapy for stage I lung cancer. Two-round multiplex PCR amplified TCR beta CDR3 from genomic DNA. First-round PCR, the initial amplification, used primers specific to each TRBV and TRBJ gene. TCRdb analysed the multiplex PCR reads with MiXCR anew, one entry per CDR3 protein. The table lists 12,000 or so distinct CDR3 sequences, around half of them singletons. The sequences come from PBMCs, collected before or after stereotactic body radiation therapy (not recorded which). The source is a donor aged 50 or older with non-small cell lung cancer.

By share, this clonotype ranks as medium-sized. The chain links TRBV7-2 to TRBJ2-1; 14 nucleotides align to TRBD2. This CDR3 spans 15 amino acids. V lost 4 bases, J lost 6 bases, and 2 bases stayed unmatched. Per the germline V gene, CDR1 is SGHTA and CDR2 is FQGNSA. The CDR3 nucleotides read TGTGCCAGCAGCTCCGGACTAGCGGGAGGCAATGAGCAGTTCTTC. Its translation is CASSSGLAGGNEQFF.

This clonotype rates as medium-sized. The gene calls are TRBV30 and TRBJ2-3, with D uncertain. Germline V gene data show CDR1 as GTSNPN and CDR2 as SVGIG (reference sequence). This CDR3 has 13 residues. The germline V and J ends were trimmed by 0 bases and 3 bases, with 7 bases remaining between them. The chain's CDR3 is CAWSVPGTDTQYF. CDR3 nucleotides: TGTGCCTGGAGTGTACCGGGTACAGATACGCAGTATTTT.

Regarding this clonotype: One end of the junction is discordant with germline, which a read error may explain. The CDR3 DNA reads TGTGCCAGCAGCCCACTAGCGGGAGTCTACAGTGAGCAGTTCTTC. Amino acids: CASSPLAGVYSEQFF. V gene TRBV2 combines with J gene TRBJ2-1, with 11 bases aligning to TRBD2. This CDR3 comprises 15 residues. The germline CDR1 and CDR2 sequences are SNHLY and FYNNEI.

The chain couples TRBV20-1 to TRBJ2-3; 8 bases fit TRBD2. V was clipped by 6 bases and J by 3 bases; unmatched bases: 11. Germline values: CDR1 DFQATT, CDR2 SNEGSKA (reference sequence). The CDR3 sequence is 15 residues long. In DNA, the CDR3 is TGCAGTGCCGGGATTCGGAGCGGGAGTACAGATACGCAGTATTTT. Protein: CSAGIRSGSTDTQYF.

This chain joins TRBV6-4 and TRBJ1-1; D is ambiguous. The CDR3 consists of 11 residues. Between the trimmed V and J ends, which lost 2 bases and 9 bases, there was a span of 7 bases. In germline, CDR1 is MRHNA, CDR2 SNTAGT. Here the CDR3 DNA reads TGTGCCAGCAGTGACCCCGTGAAAGCTTTCTTT. Protein: CASSDPVKAFF.

At least ten counts were recorded for this clonotype. The genes are TRBV2 and TRBJ1-1; TRBD1 is a possible D gene (6 bases). Germline values: CDR1 SNHLY, CDR2 FYNNEI. V lost 6 bases and J 5 bases, leaving 19 bases between the germline ends. The CDR3 length is 15 residues. The CDR3 region has the DNA TGTGCCAGCAGAGCTAGGGGGGGGAGGGGGACTGAAGCTTTCTTT. The encoded protein is CASRARGGRGTEAFF.

This clonotype was recorded at least ten times. The gene calls are TRBV5-1 and TRBJ2-1; 11 nucleotides match TRBD2. The trim removed 4 bases at V and 6 bases at J, leaving 6 bases unmatched. The CDR3 consists of 15 residues. Germline assignment: CDR1 SGHRS and CDR2 YFSETQ. Written as DNA, the CDR3 is TGCGCCAGCAGCCAAATAGCGGGAGGGGGCAATGAGCAGTTCTTC. This gives the protein CASSQIAGGGNEQFF.

By proportion, this clonotype is medium-sized. The J gene is TRBJ2-2, the V gene TRBV9; 8 nucleotides line up with TRBD2. This CDR3 has 19 amino acids. The V gene end was trimmed by 3 bases and the J gene end by 5 bases; junction bases not matched to a gene: 18. Germline V gene lookup returns CDR1 SGDLS and CDR2 YYNGEE. CDR3 sequence (DNA): TGTGCCAGCAGCGGGCGTACGGATCGGCTAGCGGGTTTTACCGGGGAGCTGTTTTTT. Translated: CASSGRTDRLAGFTGELFF. Filled out from reference TRBV9 and TRBJ2-2, the complete variable domain reads DSGVTQTPKHLITATGQRVTLRCSPRSGDLSVYWYQQSLDQGLQFLIQYYNGEERAKGNILERFSAQQFPDLHSELNLSSLELGDSALYFCASSGRTDRLAGFTGELFFGEGSRLTVL.

This clonotype rates as medium-sized (0.01 to 0.1%). V and J are TRBV7-3 and TRBJ2-1, with TRBD2 matching 13 bases. Germline assignment: CDR1 SGHTA and CDR2 FQGTGA. The J segment lost 3 bases and the V segment lost 5 bases, leaving 4 bases of the junction unmatched. The CDR3 length is 16 residues. The CDR3 DNA follows: TGTGCCAGCAGCGTGGGGACTAGCGGGATCTACAATGAGCAGTTCTTC. Its translation: CASSVGTSGIYNEQFF.

This clonotype was counted at least ten times. Given a much more abundant clone one base away, this may be a read error. The chain links TRBV12-3 or TRBV12-4 to TRBJ2-5; D perhaps matches TRBD2 (7 bases). Trimming took 6 bases from V and 3 from J, leaving 20 bases between them. This CDR3 is 16 amino acids long. The CDR3 DNA reads TGTGCCAGCAGCCCCGCGGGGGCCGGTTGGGAAGAGACCCAGTACTTC. Translation: CASSPAGAGWEETQYF.

About this clonotype: With a far larger clone one base away, a read error is the likely cause. V is TRBV5-1 and J is TRBJ2-7; TRBD1 is a possible D gene (6 bases). This CDR3 is built from 16 residues. Germline CDR1 SGHRS, CDR2 YFSETQ. CDR3 loop: CASSLALTGIAYEQYF. DNA of the CDR3: TGTGCCAGCAGCTTGGCCCTAACAGGGATAGCCTACGAGCAGTACTTC.

A word on this clonotype: Only one base separates this from a far larger clonotype, so it likely reflects a read error. The chain combines TRBV27 with TRBJ1-4, with 7 positions matching TRBD1. The closer fit of TRBJ1-6 to the DNA end suggests the J call may be wrong. CDR3 length equals 16 residues. Per the germline V gene, CDR1 is MNHEY and CDR2 is SMNVEV (reference sequence). In DNA, the CDR3 is TGTGCCAGCAGTCACGCGGGCAGGGGCAGGGGGGCACCCCTCCACTTT. As protein: CASSHAGRGRGAPLHF.

This clonotype has just a few counts. V and J are TRBV5-6 and TRBJ1-4; D is uncertain. Trimming removed 4 bases from V and 8 bases from J, with 15 bases in between. Germline V CDR1 and CDR2: SGHDT, YYEEEE. The length of the CDR3 is 14 residues. CDR3 loop: CASSKQPGFEKLFF. CDR3 bases: TGTGCCAGCAGCAAACAACCGGGGTTCGAAAAACTGTTTTTT.

This clonotype is deemed medium-sized. The gene calls are TRBV27 and TRBJ1-5; TRBD1 agrees at 9 bases. The CDR3 covers 13 residues. CDR1 MNHEY and CDR2 SMNVEV come from the germline V gene (reference sequence). With 10 bases clipped from V and 5 bases from J, the junction kept 6 bases outside the gene matches. In DNA form, the CDR3 reads TGTGCCACCTCGACAGGGGGGGATCAGCCCCAGCATTTT. Protein product: CATSTGGDQPQHF.

The chain has TRBV19 and TRBJ1-1; D is uncertain. The CDR3 is 14 residues long. The germline gives CDR1 LNHDA, CDR2 SQIVND (reference sequence). V was pared by 9 bases and J by 1 base, with 15 bases between. CDR3 in amino acids: CASRRNHWNTEAFF. The CDR3, as DNA: TGTGCCAGCCGCCGGAACCATTGGAACACTGAAGCTTTCTTT.

The chain uses TRBV11-2 and TRBJ2-7; D tentatively reads TRBD1 or TRBD2 (6 bases each). From germline, CDR1 is SGHAT and CDR2 FQNNGV. V dropped 6 bases and J dropped 1 base, with 16 bases sitting between them. The CDR3 length is 15 residues. DNA of the CDR3: TGTGCCAGCAGGAGACAGGAGGGAGATTCCTACGAGCAGTACTTC. It specifies CASRRQEGDSYEQYF.

This clonotype has just one count. The junction differs from germline at one of its ends, possibly a read error. The chain uses TRBV6-2 or TRBV6-3 and TRBJ2-3; 9 nucleotides align to TRBD2. The CDR3 is made up of 15 amino acids. Germline CDR1 MNHEY, CDR2 SVGEGT. The chain's CDR3 is CASSYSGSLRDTQYF. The DNA of the CDR3 is TGTGCCAGCAGTTATAGCGGGAGCCTGAGGGATACGCAATATTTT.

The chain couples TRBV6-9 to TRBJ1-2; the D is unclear. Trimming shortened V by 4 bases and J by 7 bases, and 10 bases separated the two germline ends. The CDR3 totals 12 residues. The germline V gene has CDR1 MNHGY and CDR2 SVAAGI. CDR3 coding DNA: TGTGCCAGCAGTTCCTCATGGGGTGGCTACACCTTC. This sequence encodes CASSSSWGGYTF.

This CDR3 is CASRILMGGYTF. In nucleotides, the CDR3 is TGTGCCAGCAGAATATTGATGGGTGGCTACACCTTC. The V call is TRBV28, the J call TRBJ1-2; D is unresolved. Trimming removed 6 bases from V and 7 bases from J, with 12 bases in between. CDR3 size: 12 residues. Germline V CDR1 and CDR2: MDHEN, SYDVKM.

The rearrangement links TRBV7-9 to TRBJ2-7, with D perhaps matching TRBD2 (6 bases). Per the germline V gene, CDR1 is SEHNR and CDR2 is FQNEAQ (reference sequence). This CDR3 is 15 amino acids long. The V and J ends lost 0 bases and 5 bases respectively, with 14 bases between them. The CDR3 region has the DNA TGTGCCAGCAGCTTAGCTGGGGGGTCTGTAGACGAGCAGTACTTC. This encodes CASSLAGGSVDEQYF.

This clonotype was observed many times. The V and J genes are TRBV3-1 and TRBJ1-1; 11 bases are shared with TRBD1. The CDR3 runs to 17 residues. V shed 0 bases and J 7 bases; nucleotides not matched to a gene: 10. Germline loops: CDR1 LGHDT, CDR2 YNNKEL (reference sequence). The CDR3 loop reads CASSQEGTGGRLGEAFF. The CDR3, as DNA: TGTGCCAGCAGCCAAGAAGGGACAGGGGGTCGCCTAGGTGAAGCTTTCTTT. Full variable domain (missing parts from reference TRBV3-1 and TRBJ1-1): DTAVSQTPKYLVTQMGNDKSIKCEQNLGHDTMYWYKQDSKKFLKIMFSYNNKELIINETVPNRFSPKSPDKAHLNLHINSLELGDSAVYFCASSQEGTGGRLGEAFFGQGTRLTVV.

This clonotype was detected only once. Compared with germline, one end of the junction differs, possibly owing to a read error. The genes are TRBV7-3 and TRBJ2-3; TRBD2 is a possible D gene (6 bases). This CDR3 is built from 15 residues. Germline CDR1 SGHTA, CDR2 FQGTGA. The CDR3 loop is CASSLVGLPTDTKYF. CDR3 DNA sequence: TGTGCCAGCAGCTTAGTGGGACTCCCAACGGATACGAAGTATTTT.

This clonotype is medium-sized (0.01 to 0.1%) within its sample. The gene calls are TRBV7-9 and TRBJ2-2; 11 positions agree with TRBD2. The germline V gene encodes CDR1 SEHNR and CDR2 FQNEAQ (reference sequence). Germline trimming cut 7 bases from V and 4 bases from J; bases unmatched to any gene: 8. The length of the CDR3 is 16 residues. DNA for the CDR3: TGTGCCAGCATGATTAGCGGGAGGGCCGGCACCGGGGAGCTGTTTTTT. Its translation: CASMISGRAGTGELFF.

Note on this clonotype: This CDR3 is missing its conserved last phenylalanine or tryptophan, likely due to a read error. This chain links TRBV7-3 with TRBJ2-1; 10 bases align to TRBD2. This CDR3 region has 15 residues. Looked up from germline, CDR1 is SGHTA and CDR2 is FQGTGA. The CDR3 bases are TGTGACAGCAGCCCCCTAGCGGGAGTCTACAATGAGCAGTTCTTA. Its protein product is CDSSPLAGVYNEQFL.